This T cell receptor beta chain was sequenced for a study of post-analysis software for immune sequencing data. Overall study: Relapsing-remitting, secondary progressive and progressive-relapsing forms of multiple sclerosis all featured among disease courses. Study-level findings and limits: Controls' normalized Chao1 diversity significantly exceeded that of multiple sclerosis patients.

Unique molecular identifiers featured in each of the TCR beta cDNA libraries. T cells numbering roughly 0.9 to 11 million gave rise to a few hundred thousand cDNA molecules. TCRdb re-derived calls from the PCR reads in MiXCR, one entry per CDR3 protein. The table includes fewer than 600,000 distinct CDR3 sequences, roughly 46% detected once. Regarding this clonotype: Its antigen is unknown.

The sequencing input was blood. This clonotype was sampled from a girl aged 5 to 17 with multiple sclerosis.

CDR3 in DNA: TGTGCCAGCAGCTTGACGGGGGCCGACTACGAGCAGTACTTC. The encoded protein is CASSLTGADYEQYF. This chain uses TRBV7-6 with TRBJ2-7; the D gene could be TRBD1 or TRBD2 (6 bases each). CDR3 length: 14 residues. CDR1 is SGHVS and CDR2 is FNYEAQ in the germline V gene. The V end was cut by 3 bases, the J end by 3 bases, with 12 bases between.